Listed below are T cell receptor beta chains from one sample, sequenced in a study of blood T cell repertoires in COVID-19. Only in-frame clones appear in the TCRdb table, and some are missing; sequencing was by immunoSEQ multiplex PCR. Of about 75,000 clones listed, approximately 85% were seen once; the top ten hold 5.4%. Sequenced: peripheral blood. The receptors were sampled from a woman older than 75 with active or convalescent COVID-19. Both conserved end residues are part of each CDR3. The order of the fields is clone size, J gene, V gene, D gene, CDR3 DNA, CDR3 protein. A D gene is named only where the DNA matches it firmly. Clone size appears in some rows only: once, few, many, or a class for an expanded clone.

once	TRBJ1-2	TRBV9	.	TGTGCCAGCAGCCCCGAGCCGACAGCGCGCTATGGCTACACCTTC	CASSPEPTARYGYTF
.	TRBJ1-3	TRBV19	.	TGTGCCACTAATCGGTCCCCCCTGGCCGGGAGGTCTGGAAACACCATATATTTT	CATNRSPLAGRSGNTIYF
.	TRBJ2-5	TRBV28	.	TGTGCCAGCAGTTTCTCGGTGACCCAGTACTTC	CASSFSVTQYF
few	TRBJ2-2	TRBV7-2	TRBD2	TGTGCCAGCAGCCAACGGGCTAGCGGGCACACCGGGGAGCTGTTTTTT	CASSQRASGHTGELFF
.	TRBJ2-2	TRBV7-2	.	TGTGCCAGCAGCTTCAGGCGGAACACCGGGGAGCTGTTTTTT	CASSFRRNTGELFF
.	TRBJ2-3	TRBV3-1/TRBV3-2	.	TGTGCCAGCAGCCGAAGTAGAGATACGCAGTATTTT	CASSRSRDTQYF
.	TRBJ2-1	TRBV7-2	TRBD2	TGTGCCAGCACCCTTAGGACTAGCGGGGGTTATCTATACAATGAGCAGTTCTTC	CASTLRTSGGYLYNEQFF
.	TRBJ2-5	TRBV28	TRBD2	TGTGCCAGCAGTTTCCTAGCGGGTGGGACCCAGTACTTC	CASSFLAGGTQYF
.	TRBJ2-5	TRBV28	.	TGTGCCAGCAGTTTACCCGCGACAGGATACCGACCTAGAGAGACCCAGTACTTC	CASSLPATGYRPRETQYF
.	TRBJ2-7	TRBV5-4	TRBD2	TGTGCCAGCAGCACGAAGACTAGCGGGAGGAACGAGCAGTACTTC	CASSTKTSGRNEQYF
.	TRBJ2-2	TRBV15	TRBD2	TGTGCCACCAGCTTGGGACTAGCGGGAGAGAACACCGGGGAGCTGTTTTTT	CATSLGLAGENTGELFF
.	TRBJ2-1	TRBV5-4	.	TGTGCCAGCAGCTTTTTTCAAATGGAGCAGTTCTTC	CASSFFQMEQFF
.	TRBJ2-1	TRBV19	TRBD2	TGTGCCAGTAGTATAGAAACTAGCGGGACCTTATACAATGAGCAGTTCTTC	CASSIETSGTLYNEQFF
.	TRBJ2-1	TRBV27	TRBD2	TGTGCCAGCAAAGCTAGCGGGAGGTCCTACTCCTACAATGAGCAGTTCTTC	CASKASGRSYSYNEQFF
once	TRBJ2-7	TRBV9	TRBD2	TGTGCCAGCAGCGCCGGACTAGCGGGTTACGAGCAGTACTTC	CASSAGLAGYEQYF
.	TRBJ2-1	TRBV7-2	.	TGTGCCAGCAGCTTAGTAGGGTTCGGTATCGCGGGCAATGAGCAGTTCTTC	CASSLVGFGIAGNEQFF
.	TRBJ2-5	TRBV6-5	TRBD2	TGTGCCAGCAGCGGGAGGGGGACCCGTCAAGAGACCCAGTACTTC	CASSGRGTRQETQYF
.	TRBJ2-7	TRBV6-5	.	TGTGCCAGCAGTTACGCAGGGACCTACGAGCAGTACTTC	CASSYAGTYEQYF
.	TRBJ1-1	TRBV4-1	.	TGCGCCAGCAGCCAAGATAAAAGCAAGTTTAACACTGAAGCTTTCTTT	CASSQDKSKFNTEAFF
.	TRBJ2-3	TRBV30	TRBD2	TGTGCCTGGAGTCTGGGACTAGCGGGAACGACAGATACGCAGTATTTT	CAWSLGLAGTTDTQYF
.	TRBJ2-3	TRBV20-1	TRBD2	TGCAGTGCTAGTCTGGGACTAGCGGTCACAGATACGCAGTATTTT	CSASLGLAVTDTQYF
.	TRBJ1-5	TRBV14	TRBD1	TGTGCCAGCAGCCTGGGACAGGCAGGCCCCCAGCATTTT	CASSLGQAGPQHF
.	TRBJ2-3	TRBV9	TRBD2	TGTGCCAGCAGCGTAGCTGGAGCGGGAGCCATCACAGATACGCAGTATTTT	CASSVAGAGAITDTQYF
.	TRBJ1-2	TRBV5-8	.	TGTGCCAGCAGCTTGTGGGGGGATCGGGGAGACACTAACTATGGCTACACCTTC	CASSLWGDRGDTNYGYTF
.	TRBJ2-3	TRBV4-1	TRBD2	TGCGCCAGCAGGAGGACTAGCGTGACAGATACGCAGTATTTT	CASRRTSVTDTQYF
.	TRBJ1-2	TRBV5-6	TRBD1	TGTGCCAGCAGCTTGGACAGGGGGATTTATGGCTACACCTTC	CASSLDRGIYGYTF
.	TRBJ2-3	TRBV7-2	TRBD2	TGTGCCAGCAGCACGATTGGACTAGCTAGCACAGATACGCAGTATTTT	CASSTIGLASTDTQYF
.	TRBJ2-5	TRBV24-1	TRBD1	TGTGCCACCAGTGATTTGGACTCCGGGACAGGAATACAAGAGACCCAGTACTTC	CATSDLDSGTGIQETQYF
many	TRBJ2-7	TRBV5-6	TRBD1	TGTGCCAGCAGCTCGACAGGGTCCTATGGGTCCTACGAGCAGTACTTC	CASSSTGSYGSYEQYF